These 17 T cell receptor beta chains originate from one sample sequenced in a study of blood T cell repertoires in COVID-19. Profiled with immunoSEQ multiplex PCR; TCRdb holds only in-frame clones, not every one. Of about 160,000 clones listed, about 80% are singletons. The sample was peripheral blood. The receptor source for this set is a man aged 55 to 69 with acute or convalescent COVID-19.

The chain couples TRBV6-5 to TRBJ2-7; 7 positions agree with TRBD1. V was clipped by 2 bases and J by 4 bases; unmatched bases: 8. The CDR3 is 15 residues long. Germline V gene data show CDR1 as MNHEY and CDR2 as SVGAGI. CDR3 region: CASSYAGGPTYEQYF. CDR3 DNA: TGTGCCAGCAGTTACGCAGGGGGTCCCACTTACGAGCAGTACTTC.

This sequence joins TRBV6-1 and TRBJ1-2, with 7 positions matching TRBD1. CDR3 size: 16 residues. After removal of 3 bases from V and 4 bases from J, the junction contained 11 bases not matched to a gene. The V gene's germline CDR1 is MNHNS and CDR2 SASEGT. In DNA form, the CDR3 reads TGTGCCAGCAGTGACACGGGGTTGGGACAGTCCTATGGCTACACCTTC. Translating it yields CASSDTGLGQSYGYTF.

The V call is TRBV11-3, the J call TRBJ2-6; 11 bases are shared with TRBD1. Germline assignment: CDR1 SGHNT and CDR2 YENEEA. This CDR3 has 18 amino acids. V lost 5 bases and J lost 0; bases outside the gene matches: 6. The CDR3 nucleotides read TGTGCCAGCAGCCCCGGACAGGGGGCCTACTCTGGGGCCAACGTCCTGACTTTC. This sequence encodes CASSPGQGAYSGANVLTF. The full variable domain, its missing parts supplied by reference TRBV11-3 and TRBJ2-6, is EAGVVQSPRYKIIEKKQPVAFWCNPISGHNTLYWYLQNLGQGPELLIRYENEEAVDDSQLPKDRFSAERLKGVDSTLKIQPAELGDSAVYLCASSPGQGAYSGANVLTFGAGSRLTVL.

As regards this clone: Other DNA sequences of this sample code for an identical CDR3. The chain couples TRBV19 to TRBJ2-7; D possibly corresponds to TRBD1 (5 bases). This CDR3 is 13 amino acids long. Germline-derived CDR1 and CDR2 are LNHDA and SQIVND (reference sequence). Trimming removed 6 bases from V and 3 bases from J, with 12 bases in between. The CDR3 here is CASSAGQGYEQYF. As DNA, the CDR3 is TGTGCCAGTAGCGCAGGCCAGGGCTACGAGCAGTACTTC.

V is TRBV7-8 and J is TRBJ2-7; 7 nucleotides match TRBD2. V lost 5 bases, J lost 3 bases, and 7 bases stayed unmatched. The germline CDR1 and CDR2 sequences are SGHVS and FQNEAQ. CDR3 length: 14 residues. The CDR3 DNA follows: TGTGCCAGCAGCCCCAGGGCGGGGGTCTACGAGCAGTACTTC. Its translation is CASSPRAGVYEQYF.

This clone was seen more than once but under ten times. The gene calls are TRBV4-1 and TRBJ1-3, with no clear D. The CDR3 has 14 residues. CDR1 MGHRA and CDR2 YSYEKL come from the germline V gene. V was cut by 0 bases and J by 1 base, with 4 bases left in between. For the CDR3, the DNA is TGCGCCAGCAGCCAAGAGACTTCTGGAAACACCATATATTTT. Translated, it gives CASSQETSGNTIYF.

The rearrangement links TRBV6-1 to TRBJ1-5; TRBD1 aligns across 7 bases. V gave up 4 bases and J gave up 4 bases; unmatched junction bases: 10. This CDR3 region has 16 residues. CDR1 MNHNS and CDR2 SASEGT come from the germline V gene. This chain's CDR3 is CASSGSGTERNQPQHF. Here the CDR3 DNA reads TGTGCCAGCAGTGGTTCCGGGACAGAGAGAAATCAGCCCCAGCATTTT.

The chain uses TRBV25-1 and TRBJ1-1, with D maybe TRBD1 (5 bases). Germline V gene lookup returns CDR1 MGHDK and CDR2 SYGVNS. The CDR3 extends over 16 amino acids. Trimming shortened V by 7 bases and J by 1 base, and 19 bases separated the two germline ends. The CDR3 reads CASMGYLRQGNTEAFF. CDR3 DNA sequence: TGTGCCAGCATGGGCTACCTTAGGCAGGGGAACACTGAAGCTTTCTTT. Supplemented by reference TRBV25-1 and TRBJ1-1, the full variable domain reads EADIYQTPRYLVIGTGKKITLECSQTMGHDKMYWYQQDPGMELHLIHYSYGVNSTEKGDLSSESTVSRIRTEHFPLTLESARPSHTSQYLCASMGYLRQGNTEAFFGQGTRLTVV.

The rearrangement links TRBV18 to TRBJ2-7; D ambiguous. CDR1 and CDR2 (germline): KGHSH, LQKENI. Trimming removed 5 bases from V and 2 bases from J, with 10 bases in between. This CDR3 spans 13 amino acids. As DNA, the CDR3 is TGTGCCAGCTCAACGTCCAGTCCCTACGAGCAGTACTTC. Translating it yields CASSTSSPYEQYF.

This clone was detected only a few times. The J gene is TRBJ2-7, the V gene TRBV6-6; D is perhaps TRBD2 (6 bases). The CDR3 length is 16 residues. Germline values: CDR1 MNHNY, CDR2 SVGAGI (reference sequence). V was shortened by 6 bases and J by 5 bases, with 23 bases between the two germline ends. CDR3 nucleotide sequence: TGTGCCAGCAGCTTGGGACTTGCCCAAATCCCTCACGAGCAGTACTTC. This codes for CASSLGLAQIPHEQYF.

CDR3 residues: CASSLVGQMSYEQYF. The CDR3 region has the DNA TGTGCCAGCAGCTTAGTGGGACAGATGTCCTACGAGCAGTACTTC. J is TRBJ2-7 and V is TRBV7-9; 7 nucleotides align to TRBD1. Trimming took 1 base from V and 1 from J; bases not matched to a gene: 4. Germline V gene lookup returns CDR1 SEHNR and CDR2 FQNEAQ (reference sequence). There are 15 residues in the CDR3.

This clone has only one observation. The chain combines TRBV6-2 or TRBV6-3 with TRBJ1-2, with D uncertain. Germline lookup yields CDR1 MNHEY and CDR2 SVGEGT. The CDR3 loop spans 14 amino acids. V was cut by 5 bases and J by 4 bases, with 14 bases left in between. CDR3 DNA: TGTGCCAGCAGTGACCCGGGGAACAGCTATGGCTACACCTTC. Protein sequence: CASSDPGNSYGYTF.

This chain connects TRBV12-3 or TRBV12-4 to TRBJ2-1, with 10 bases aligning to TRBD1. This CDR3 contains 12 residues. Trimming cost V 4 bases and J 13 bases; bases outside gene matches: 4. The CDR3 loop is CASSSGQGGQFF. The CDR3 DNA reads TGTGCCAGCAGTTCTGGACAGGGGGGTCAGTTCTTC.

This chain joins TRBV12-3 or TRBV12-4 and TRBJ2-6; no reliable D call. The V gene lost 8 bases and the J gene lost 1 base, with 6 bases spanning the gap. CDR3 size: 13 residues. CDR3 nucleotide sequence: TGTGCCAGCTCCCTATCTGGGGCCAACGTCCTGACTTTC. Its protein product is CASSLSGANVLTF.

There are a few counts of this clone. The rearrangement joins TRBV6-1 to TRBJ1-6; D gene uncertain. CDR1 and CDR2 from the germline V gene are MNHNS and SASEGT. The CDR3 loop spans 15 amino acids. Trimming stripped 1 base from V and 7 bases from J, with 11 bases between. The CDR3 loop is CASSEDRLGNSPLHF. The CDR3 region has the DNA TGTGCCAGCAGTGAAGACCGCCTTGGCAATTCACCCCTCCACTTT.

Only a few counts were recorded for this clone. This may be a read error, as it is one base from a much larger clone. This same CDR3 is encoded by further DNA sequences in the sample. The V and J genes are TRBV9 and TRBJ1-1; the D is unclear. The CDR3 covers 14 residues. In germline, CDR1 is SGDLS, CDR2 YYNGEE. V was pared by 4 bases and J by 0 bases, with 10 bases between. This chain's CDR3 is CASSPGLMNTEAFF. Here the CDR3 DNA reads TGTGCCAGCAGCCCGGGTCTCATGAACACTGAAGCTTTCTTT.

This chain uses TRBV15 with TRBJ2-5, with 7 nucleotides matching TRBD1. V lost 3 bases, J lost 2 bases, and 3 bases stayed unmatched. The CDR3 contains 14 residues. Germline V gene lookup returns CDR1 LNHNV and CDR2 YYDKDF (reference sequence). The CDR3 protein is CATSRLQGQETQYF. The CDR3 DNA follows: TGTGCCACCAGCAGGCTACAGGGGCAAGAGACCCAGTACTTC.